The text below deals with one T cell receptor (beta chain). Grouping used clinical history reported by participants in a survey and questionnaire. A COVID-19 case had been met by exposed participants during the 2 weeks before study entry. This entry belongs to a study of blood T cell repertoires in COVID-19. Study summary: PBMCs, B-cell-depleted T cells, or T cells were the source of the cDNA or gDNA that made up the material.

Methods used by the authors: Nucleated cell counts were estimated from reference gene primer amplification. Method: immunoSEQ multiplex PCR; TCRdb's copy keeps in-frame clones and lacks some. V and J calls and clone size are copied from that table; D and trimming were computed from the DNA. The sample contains about 260,000 clones, just under 90% of which appear only once. Sample: PBMCs or T cells enriched from blood (not recorded which). This TCR came from a man aged 50 or older who had been exposed to COVID-19.

The CDR3 protein is CASSMQGTGANVLTF. CDR3 coding DNA: TGTGCCAGTAGTATGCAGGGCACCGGGGCCAACGTCCTGACTTTC. This rearrangement joins TRBV19 to TRBJ2-6, with D perhaps TRBD1 (5 bases). V gave up 3 bases and J gave up 4 bases, with 10 bases separating them. The CDR3 runs 15 residues. CDR1 and CDR2 from the germline V gene are LNHDA and SQIVND (reference sequence).